The clone carrying this T cell receptor (beta chain) was counted between two and nine times. Its antigen is not identified. The PCR made use of 60 Vbeta and 13 Jbeta primers. TCRdb's table, derived via immunoSEQ multiplex PCR, lists solely in-frame clones and lacks some. The sample records more than 95,000 clones, about 80% being singletons. J lost 5 bases, V lost 4 bases, and 2 bases had no gene match. The CDR3 runs 12 residues. From germline, CDR1 is MNHEY and CDR2 SVGAGI. This sample is part of a study of cytomegalovirus exposure and HLA in healthy donors. General study findings and limits: For most TCR beta V segments, an earlier analysis put the productive rate at about 87% or about 30% of the time. When the data were analyzed later, several of the most significant clusters appeared to be linked to common viral pathogens.

This TCR came from a woman between 35 and 50 years old in good health and CMV-seronegative. The sequenced sample was PBMCs. This sequence joins TRBV6-5 and TRBJ2-7; 7 nucleotides match TRBD1. In nucleotides, the CDR3 is TGTGCCAGCAGTTCCACAGGGGACGAGCAGTACTTC. Its protein is CASSSTGDEQYF.